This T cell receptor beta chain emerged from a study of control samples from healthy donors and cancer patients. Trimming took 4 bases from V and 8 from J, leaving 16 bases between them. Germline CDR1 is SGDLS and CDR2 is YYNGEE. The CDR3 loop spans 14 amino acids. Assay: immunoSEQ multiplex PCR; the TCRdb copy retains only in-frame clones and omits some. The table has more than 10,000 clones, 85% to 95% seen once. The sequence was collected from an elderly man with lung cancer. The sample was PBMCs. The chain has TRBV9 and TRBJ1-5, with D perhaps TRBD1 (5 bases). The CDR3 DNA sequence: TGTGCCAGCAGCTACGGGACCGGCTGGGAGCCCCAGCATTTT. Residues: CASSYGTGWEPQHF.